Listed here are 15 T cell receptor beta chains from one sample, sequenced in a study of blood T cell repertoires in COVID-19. The table came from immunoSEQ multiplex PCR; TCRdb's copy has only in-frame clones and leaves some out. The sample holds about 69,000 clones, more than 75% seen once. The sample taken for sequencing was peripheral blood. The receptors here all came from a man in his forties with COVID-19, enrolled during active disease.

The chain has TRBV27 and TRBJ2-1, with 14 bases that match TRBD2. The CDR3 totals 14 residues. Germline lookup yields CDR1 MNHEY and CDR2 SMNVEV (reference sequence). The V and J ends lost 4 bases and 9 bases, in that order; junction bases with no gene match: 2. Here the CDR3 DNA reads TGTGCCAGCAGTTCGGGACTAGCGGGGGTTGAGCAGTTCTTC. Translation gives CASSSGLAGVEQFF.

V is TRBV27 and J is TRBJ1-6; D gene unclear. The V and J ends lost 5 bases and 7 bases respectively, with 15 bases between them. The CDR3 is made up of 15 amino acids. From germline, CDR1 is MNHEY and CDR2 SMNVEV (reference sequence). CDR3 sequence reads: CASSRGELLNSPLHF. DNA of the CDR3: TGTGCCAGCAGTCGGGGAGAGCTATTAAATTCACCCCTCCACTTT.

This clone has just one count. This chain links TRBV5-5 with TRBJ1-1, with a possible D match to TRBD1 (6 bases). Trimming shortened V by 4 bases and J by 7 bases, and 17 bases separated the two germline ends. There are 14 residues in the CDR3. CDR1 and CDR2 (germline): SGHKS, YYEKEE (reference sequence). The DNA of the CDR3 is TGTGCCAGCAGCCCTTTCCGGGACAAAGATGAAGCTTTCTTT. Protein product: CASSPFRDKDEAFF.

The chain uses TRBV27 and TRBJ2-2; TRBD2 is a possible D gene (5 bases). V was cut by 3 bases and J by 4 bases, with 15 bases left in between. CDR1 is MNHEY and CDR2 is SMNVEV in the germline V gene (reference sequence). CDR3 size: 16 residues. The CDR3, as DNA: TGTGCCAGCAGTTTCGGACGGCCCCGGGGCACCGGGGAGCTGTTTTTT. Protein product: CASSFGRPRGTGELFF.

The chain is built from TRBV5-6 and TRBJ1-5; tentative D call: TRBD1 (5 bases). Germline V CDR1 and CDR2: SGHDT, YYEEEE. This CDR3 comprises 15 residues. Trimming removed 5 bases at V and 3 bases at J, with 15 bases between. CDR3 nucleotides: TGTGCCAGCAGGTCGACAGCCGATTTCAATCAGCCCCAGCATTTT. Translation: CASRSTADFNQPQHF.

The rearrangement links TRBV5-5 to TRBJ2-3, with 7 bases identical to TRBD2. Germline CDR1 is SGHKS and CDR2 is YYEKEE (reference sequence). V lost 0 bases, J lost 1 base, and 8 bases stayed unmatched. CDR3 length equals 17 residues. The CDR3 protein is CASSLDLGLAGTDTQYF. CDR3 DNA: TGTGCCAGCAGCTTGGACCTCGGCCTAGCGGGCACAGATACGCAGTATTTT.

In its sample, this clone was seen a few times. The gene calls are TRBV3-1 (or the pseudogene TRBV3-2) and TRBJ1-2; tentative D call: TRBD1 (6 bases). CDR1 is LGHDT and CDR2 is YNNKEL in the germline V gene (reference sequence). V lost 3 bases to trimming and J lost 8 bases, with 10 bases between them. The CDR3 has 12 amino acids. CDR3 in amino acids: CASSQGARGYTF. The CDR3 DNA sequence: TGTGCCAGCAGCCAGGGGGCGCGAGGCTACACCTTC.

The rearrangement joins TRBV3-1 (or the pseudogene TRBV3-2) to TRBJ2-3; D is ambiguous. V lost 0 bases, J lost 8 bases, and 12 bases lay in between. The CDR3 runs 14 residues. The germline V gene encodes CDR1 LGHDT and CDR2 YNNKEL (reference sequence). CDR3 in DNA: TGTGCCAGCAGCCAAGATCCGCCCTACCCTACGCAGTATTTT. It yields the protein CASSQDPPYPTQYF.

This sequence joins TRBV15 and TRBJ1-2; tentative D call: TRBD1 (5 bases). The V end was cut by 5 bases, the J end by 8 bases, with 27 bases between. Germline V gives CDR1 LNHNV, CDR2 YYDKDF (reference sequence). This CDR3 spans 17 amino acids. The CDR3 nucleotides are TGTGCCACCAGCGGACGGATTAGCAGGGTCCAAGTTGACGGCTACACCTTC. Residues: CATSGRISRVQVDGYTF.

The gene calls are TRBV24-1 and TRBJ2-3; unclear D gene. Germline V lookup: CDR1 KGHDR, CDR2 SFDVKD. V gave up 7 bases and J gave up 2 bases, with 6 bases separating them. This CDR3 has 12 amino acids. The CDR3 loop is CATSRYTDTQYF. CDR3 sequence (DNA): TGTGCCACCAGCAGGTACACAGATACGCAGTATTTT.

The V call is TRBV6-1, the J call TRBJ2-7; TRBD2 agrees at 7 bases. Germline V lookup: CDR1 MNHNS, CDR2 SASEGT. After removal of 0 bases from V and 0 bases from J, the junction contained 2 bases not matched to a gene. This CDR3 is built from 15 residues. CDR3 residues: CASSEAGGSSYEQYF. The CDR3 DNA is TGTGCCAGCAGTGAAGCGGGGGGGAGCTCCTACGAGCAGTACTTC.

About this clone: Additional DNA sequences in this sample encode the identical CDR3. The chain carries TRBV7-9 and TRBJ1-1, with D perhaps matching TRBD1 (5 bases). The CDR3 has 13 residues. V dropped 5 bases and J dropped 5 bases, with 12 bases sitting between them. The germline CDR1 and CDR2 sequences are SEHNR and FQNEAQ (reference sequence). As DNA, the CDR3 is TGTGCCAGCAGCCGTCAGGGTAGTACTGAAGCTTTCTTT. Its protein is CASSRQGSTEAFF.

This rearrangement joins TRBV5-4 to TRBJ2-7; the match to TRBD2 covers 9 bases. Germline V gene data show CDR1 as SGHNT and CDR2 as YYREEE (reference sequence). V dropped 0 bases and J dropped 5; count of bases not matched to a gene: 6. This CDR3 has 15 residues. The DNA of the CDR3 is TGTGCCAGCAGCTTGGCCGCGGGGGGGCCGGACGAGCAGTACTTC. Translation gives CASSLAAGGPDEQYF.

The CDR3 DNA sequence: TGTGCCAGCAGCCTTGGACAGACCCTGGGCTACACCTTC. Translation: CASSLGQTLGYTF. The chain couples TRBV12-3 or TRBV12-4 to TRBJ1-2; weak D call: TRBD1 (6 bases). The CDR3 consists of 13 residues. The V gene lost 6 bases and the J gene lost 8 bases, with 16 bases spanning the gap.

This chain uses TRBV7-6 with TRBJ2-3; D ambiguous. The V end lost 5 bases, the J end lost 6 bases, and 21 bases lay between the germline ends. CDR1 is SGHVS and CDR2 is FNYEAQ in the germline V gene. The CDR3 contains 16 residues. The CDR3: CASSHPLQKSRDTQYF. The CDR3 DNA follows: TGTGCCAGCAGCCATCCCCTGCAAAAGTCTAGGGATACGCAGTATTTT.